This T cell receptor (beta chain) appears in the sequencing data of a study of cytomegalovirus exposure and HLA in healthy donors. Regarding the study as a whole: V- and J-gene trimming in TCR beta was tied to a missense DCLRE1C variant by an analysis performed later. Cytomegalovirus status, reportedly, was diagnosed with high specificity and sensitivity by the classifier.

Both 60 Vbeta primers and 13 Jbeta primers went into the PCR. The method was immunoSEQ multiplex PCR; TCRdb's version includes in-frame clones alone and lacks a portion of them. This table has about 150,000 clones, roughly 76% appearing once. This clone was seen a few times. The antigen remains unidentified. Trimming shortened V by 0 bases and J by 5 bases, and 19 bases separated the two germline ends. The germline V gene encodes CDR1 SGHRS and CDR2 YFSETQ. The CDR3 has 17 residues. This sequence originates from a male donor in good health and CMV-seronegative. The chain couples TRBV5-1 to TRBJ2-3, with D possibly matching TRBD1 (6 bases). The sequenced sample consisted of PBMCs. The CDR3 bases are TGCGCCAGCAGCTTGGACAGTCGGCAGGGGTCGGAAGATACGCAGTATTTT. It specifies CASSLDSRQGSEDTQYF. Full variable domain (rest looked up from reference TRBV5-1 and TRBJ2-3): KAGVTQTPRYLIKTRGQQVTLSCSPISGHRSVSWYQQTPGQGLQFLFEYFSETQRNKGNFPGRFSGRQFSNSRSEMNVSTLELGDSALYLCASSLDSRQGSEDTQYFGPGTRLTVL.